This TCR beta chain was sequenced in a study of blood T cell repertoires in COVID-19 (dated by TCRdb to 2020 to 2021). Background on the whole study: Samples from collaborators originated in the United States, Italy and Spain and spanned both the acute and convalescent phases of COVID-19. A freely available public database, intended as a resource for researchers studying the immune response to SARS-CoV-2, is where the repertoires were released. HLA class I and class II types, where available, came from metadata supplied by the sample provider rather than from assay-based typing. The dataset comprised deeply sampled blood TCRbeta repertoires from subjects exposed to, actively infected with, or recovered from COVID-19. The samples were drawn from the first 160 participants of the ongoing ImmuneRACE study and from some 1,300 subjects provided by 6 global collaborators. The prospective study material was composed of cDNA or gDNA derived from T cells, B-cell-depleted T cells, or PBMCs. Nearly every sample came with metadata listing a de-identified subject ID, COVID-19 status, age in years and sex.

The table lists this clone with a count of one. The specificity of this receptor is unknown. There are no base qualities to consult, and no much larger clone falls within one base. There are 13 amino acids in the CDR3, from cysteine to phenylalanine inclusive. Here the CDR3 DNA is all that survives: 39 bases in frame from base 1. V ends up 7 bases short and J 5 bases short, with an unmatched junction base count of 4. CDR1 and CDR2 are drawn from the germline V gene (reference sequence): LNHDA, SQIVND. Study-wide findings and limitations: How much clinical and demographic metadata was included differed by source and by participant, and the metadata was provided uncurated.

Whole blood was collected in K2EDTA tubes by collaborating institutions according to the institutions' own protocols. For TCRbeta analysis, collaborators shipped samples as frozen whole blood, isolated PBMCs, or DNA extracted from either of those sample types. TCRbeta CDR3 regions were amplified from genomic DNA using the immunoSEQ Assay, a bias-controlled multiplex PCR. The authors' analysis ran thus. Within the assay, amplification of reference gene primers was used to estimate how many nucleated cells each sample contained. Sequence reads were collapsed and filtered to measure the absolute abundance of every unique TCRbeta CDR3 rearrangement. For each sample, productive Simpson clonality was calculated as the square root of Simpson's diversity index over productive rearrangements. TCRdb mirrors the immuneACCESS table, restricted to in-frame sequences. Some clones are absent from its copies; in checked studies, under half trace to an unresolved V gene, and the reason for the others is unknown. For V, J and clone size, that table is used; D and trimming come from the DNA. This sample gives 80,000 to 95,000 clones in total; approximately 85% of them show up just once. Of the sample, around 12% falls within the top ten clones.

The sequence derives from a human donor in a cohort sampled during active COVID-19. Here the chain combines TRBV19 and TRBJ1-3; TRBD1 agrees with 8 junctional bases. The specimen was peripheral blood. This receptor has the CDR3 CASTDRGRNTIYF. The DNA reads TGTGCCAGTACCGACAGGGGAAGAAACACCATATATTTT.